The TCR beta chain described here comes from a study of CD8+CD57+ T cells in acquired aplastic anemia. Sequencing was done on patients that had shown CD8+CD57+ cell expansion by flow cytometry. Profiles of TCR beta VDJ and CDR3 were generated from a genomic DNA template. TCRdb ran MiXCR on the reads and lists one entry per CDR3 protein. This table has 75,000 to 80,000 distinct CDR3 sequences, roughly two thirds appearing once. This clonotype was counted a single time. Germline CDR1 SGDLS, CDR2 YYNGEE. The V and J ends lost 3 bases and 3 bases, in that order; junction bases with no gene match: 6. The CDR3 length is 15 residues.

The receptor was isolated from a human donor with aplastic anemia. Sequencing used sorted CD4+, CD8+, or CD8+CD57+ T cells (not recorded which) from PBMCs. The chain uses TRBV9 and TRBJ2-7; 10 bases fit TRBD1. The CDR3 nucleotides are TGTGCCAGCAGCGGACAGGGGGCCCCGGACTACGAGCAGTACTTC. Translated: CASSGQGAPDYEQYF.